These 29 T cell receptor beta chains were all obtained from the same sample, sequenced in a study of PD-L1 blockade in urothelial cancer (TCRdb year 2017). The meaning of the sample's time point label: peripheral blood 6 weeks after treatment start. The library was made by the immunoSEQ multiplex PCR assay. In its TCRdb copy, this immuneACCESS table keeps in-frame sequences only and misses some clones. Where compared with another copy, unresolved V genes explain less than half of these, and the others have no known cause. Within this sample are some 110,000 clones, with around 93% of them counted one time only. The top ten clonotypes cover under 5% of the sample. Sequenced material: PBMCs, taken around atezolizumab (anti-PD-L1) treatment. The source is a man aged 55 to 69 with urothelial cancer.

CDR3 sequence: CASSAASGRQETQYF. For the CDR3, the DNA is TGTGCCAGCAGCGCCGCCAGTGGCAGACAAGAGACCCAGTACTTC. V usage is TRBV7-2 and J usage is TRBJ2-5, with D unresolved. V gave up 5 bases and J gave up 2 bases, with 15 bases separating them. CDR1 SGHTA and CDR2 FQGNSA come from the germline V gene. This CDR3 has 15 residues.

This chain's CDR3 is CSVVLWTGASSDTQYF. The CDR3 nucleotides read TGCAGCGTTGTCCTCTGGACAGGGGCCTCCTCAGATACGCAGTATTTT. The rearrangement joins TRBV29-1 to TRBJ2-3; TRBD1 matches at 9 bases. The CDR3 is 16 amino acids. J was trimmed by 4 bases and V by 4 bases; bases with no gene match: 12. Germline V CDR1 and CDR2: SQVTM, ANQGSEA.

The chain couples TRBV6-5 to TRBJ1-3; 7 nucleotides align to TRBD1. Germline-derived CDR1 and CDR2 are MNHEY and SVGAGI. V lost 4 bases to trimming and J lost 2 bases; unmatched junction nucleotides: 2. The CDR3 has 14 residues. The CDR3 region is CASSSTGPGNTIYF. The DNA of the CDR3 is TGTGCCAGCAGTTCGACAGGGCCTGGAAACACCATATATTTT.

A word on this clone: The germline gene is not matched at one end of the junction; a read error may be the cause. The CDR3 DNA reads TGCAGTGCTAGCCGGGACAGGGTACTTTTT. Translated, it gives CSASRDRVLF. V gene TRBV20-1 combines with J gene TRBJ1-4, with 9 bases matching TRBD1. The CDR3 has 10 amino acids. Looked up from germline, CDR1 is DFQATT and CDR2 is SNEGSKA (reference sequence).

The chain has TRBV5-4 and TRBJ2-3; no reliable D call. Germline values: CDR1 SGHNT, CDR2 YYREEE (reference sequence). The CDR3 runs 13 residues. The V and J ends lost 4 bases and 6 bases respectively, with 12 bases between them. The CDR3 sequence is CASSLARRDTQYF. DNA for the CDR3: TGTGCCAGCAGCCTGGCCCGGCGGGATACGCAGTATTTT.

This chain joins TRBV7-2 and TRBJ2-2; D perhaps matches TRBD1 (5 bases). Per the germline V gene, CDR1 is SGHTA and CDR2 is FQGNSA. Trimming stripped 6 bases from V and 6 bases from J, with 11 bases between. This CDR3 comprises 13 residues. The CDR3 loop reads CASRSSGPGELFF. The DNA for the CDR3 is TGTGCCAGCAGATCCTCAGGGCCCGGGGAGCTGTTTTTT.

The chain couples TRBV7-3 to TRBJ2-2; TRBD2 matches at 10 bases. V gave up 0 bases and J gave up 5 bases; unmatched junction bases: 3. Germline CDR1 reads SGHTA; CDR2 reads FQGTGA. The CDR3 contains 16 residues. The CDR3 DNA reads TGTGCCAGCAGCTTAACTGGTAGCGGGGGGACCGGGGAGCTGTTTTTT. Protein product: CASSLTGSGGTGELFF.

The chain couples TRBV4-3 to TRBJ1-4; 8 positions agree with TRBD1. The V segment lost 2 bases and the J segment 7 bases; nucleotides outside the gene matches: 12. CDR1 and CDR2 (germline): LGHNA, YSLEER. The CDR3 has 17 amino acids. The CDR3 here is CASSQYWRDRGGEKLFF. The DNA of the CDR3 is TGCGCCAGCAGCCAATACTGGAGAGACAGGGGAGGTGAAAAACTGTTTTTT.

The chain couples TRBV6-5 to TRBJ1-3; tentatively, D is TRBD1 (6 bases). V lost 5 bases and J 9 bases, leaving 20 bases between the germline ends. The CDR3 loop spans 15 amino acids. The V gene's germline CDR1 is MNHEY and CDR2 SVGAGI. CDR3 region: CASSKEGGYAGTIYF. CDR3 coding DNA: TGTGCCAGCAGTAAAGAAGGGGGTTACGCCGGCACCATATATTTT.

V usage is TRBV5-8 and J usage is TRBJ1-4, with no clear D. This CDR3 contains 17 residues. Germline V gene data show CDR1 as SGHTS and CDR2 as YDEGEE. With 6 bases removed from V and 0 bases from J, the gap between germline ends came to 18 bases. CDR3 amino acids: CASTLVRLGATNEKLFF. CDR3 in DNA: TGTGCCAGCACCCTCGTACGGTTGGGAGCAACTAATGAAAAACTGTTTTTT. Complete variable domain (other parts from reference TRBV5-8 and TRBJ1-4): EAGVTQSPTHLIKTRGQQATLRCSPISGHTSVYWYQQALGLGLQFLLWYDEGEERNRGNFPPRFSGRQFPNYSSELNVNALELEDSALYLCASTLVRLGATNEKLFFGSGTQLSVL.

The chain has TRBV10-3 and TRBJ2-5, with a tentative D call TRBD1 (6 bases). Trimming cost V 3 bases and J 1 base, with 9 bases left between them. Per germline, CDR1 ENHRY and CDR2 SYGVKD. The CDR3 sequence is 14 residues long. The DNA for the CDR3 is TGTGCCATCAGTGACGGCAGGGGCCAAGAGACCCAGTACTTC. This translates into CAISDGRGQETQYF.

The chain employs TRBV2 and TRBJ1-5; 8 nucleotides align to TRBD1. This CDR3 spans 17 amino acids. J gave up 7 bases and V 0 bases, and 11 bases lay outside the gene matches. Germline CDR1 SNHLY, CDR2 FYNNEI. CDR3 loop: CASSEALGPGGEQPQHF. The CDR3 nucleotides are TGTGCCAGCAGTGAAGCTTTGGGGCCAGGGGGCGAACAGCCCCAGCATTTT.

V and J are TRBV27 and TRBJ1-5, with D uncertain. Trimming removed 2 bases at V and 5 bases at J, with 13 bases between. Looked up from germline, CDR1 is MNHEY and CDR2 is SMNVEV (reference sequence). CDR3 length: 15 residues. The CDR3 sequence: CASSLNGGPDQPQHF. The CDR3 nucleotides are TGTGCCAGCAGTTTAAATGGAGGGCCCGATCAGCCCCAGCATTTT.

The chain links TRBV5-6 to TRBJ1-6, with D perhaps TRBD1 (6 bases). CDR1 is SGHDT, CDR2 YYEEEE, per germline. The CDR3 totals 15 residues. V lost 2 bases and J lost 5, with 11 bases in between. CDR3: CASSLDRSNNSPLHF. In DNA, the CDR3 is TGTGCCAGCAGCTTAGACAGGTCCAATAATTCACCCCTCCACTTT.

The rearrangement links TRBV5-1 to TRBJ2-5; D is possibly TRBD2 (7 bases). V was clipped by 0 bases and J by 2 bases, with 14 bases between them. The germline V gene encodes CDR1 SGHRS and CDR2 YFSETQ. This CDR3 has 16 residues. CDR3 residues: CASSLVGGRVQETQYF. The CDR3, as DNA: TGCGCCAGCAGCTTGGTAGGGGGGAGGGTTCAAGAGACCCAGTACTTC.

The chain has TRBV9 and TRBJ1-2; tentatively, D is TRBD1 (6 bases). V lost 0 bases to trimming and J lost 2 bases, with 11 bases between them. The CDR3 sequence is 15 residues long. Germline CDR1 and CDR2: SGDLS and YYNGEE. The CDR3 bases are TGTGCCAGCAGCGTAGGGACAGCCCCAAACTATGGCTACACCTTC. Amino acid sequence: CASSVGTAPNYGYTF.

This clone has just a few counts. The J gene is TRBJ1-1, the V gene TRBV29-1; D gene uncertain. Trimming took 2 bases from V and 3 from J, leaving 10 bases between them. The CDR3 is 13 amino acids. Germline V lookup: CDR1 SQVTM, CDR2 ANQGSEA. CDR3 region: CSVETPVDTEAFF. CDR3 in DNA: TGCAGCGTTGAAACGCCAGTGGACACTGAAGCTTTCTTT.

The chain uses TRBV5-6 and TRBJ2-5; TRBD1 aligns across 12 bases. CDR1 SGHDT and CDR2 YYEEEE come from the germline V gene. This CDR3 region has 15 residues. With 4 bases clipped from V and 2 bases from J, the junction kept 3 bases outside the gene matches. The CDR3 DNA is TGTGCCAGCAGCCCGGGACAGGGGGCTCAAGAGACCCAGTACTTC. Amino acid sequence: CASSPGQGAQETQYF. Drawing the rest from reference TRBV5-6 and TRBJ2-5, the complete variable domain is DAGVTQSPTHLIKTRGQQVTLRCSPKSGHDTVSWYQQALGQGPQFIFQYYEEEERQRGNFPDRFSGHQFPNYSSELNVNALLLGDSALYLCASSPGQGAQETQYFGPGTRLLVL.

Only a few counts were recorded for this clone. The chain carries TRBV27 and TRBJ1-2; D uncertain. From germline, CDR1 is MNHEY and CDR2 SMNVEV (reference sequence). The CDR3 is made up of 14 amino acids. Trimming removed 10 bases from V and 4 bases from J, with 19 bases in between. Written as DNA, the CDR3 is TGTGCCACCCGAGAAAACGCGGCCGCCTATGGCTACACCTTC. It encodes CATRENAAAYGYTF.

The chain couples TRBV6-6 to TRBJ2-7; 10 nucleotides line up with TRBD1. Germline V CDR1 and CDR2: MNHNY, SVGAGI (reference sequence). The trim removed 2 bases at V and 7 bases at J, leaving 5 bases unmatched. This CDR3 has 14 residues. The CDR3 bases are TGTGCCAGCAGTTACGTGACAGGGGGCTGGGAGCAGTACTTC. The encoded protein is CASSYVTGGWEQYF.

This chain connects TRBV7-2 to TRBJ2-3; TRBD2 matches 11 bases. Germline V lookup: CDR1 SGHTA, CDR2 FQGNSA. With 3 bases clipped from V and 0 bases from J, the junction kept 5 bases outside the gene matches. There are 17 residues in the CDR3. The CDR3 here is CASSFRLAGLSTDTQYF. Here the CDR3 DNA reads TGTGCCAGCAGCTTTCGACTAGCGGGGTTAAGCACAGATACGCAGTATTTT.

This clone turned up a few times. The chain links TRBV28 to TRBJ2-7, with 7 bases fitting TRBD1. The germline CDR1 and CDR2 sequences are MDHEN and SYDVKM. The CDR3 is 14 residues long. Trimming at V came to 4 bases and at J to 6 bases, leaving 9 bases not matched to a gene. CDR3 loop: CASSSPGQLSEQYF. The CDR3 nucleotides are TGTGCCAGCAGTTCACCGGGACAGTTGAGCGAGCAGTACTTC.

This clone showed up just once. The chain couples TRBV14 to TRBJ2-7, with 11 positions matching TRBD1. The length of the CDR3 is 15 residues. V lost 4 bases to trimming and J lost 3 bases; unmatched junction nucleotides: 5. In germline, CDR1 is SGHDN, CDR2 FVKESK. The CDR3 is CASSPTGQGVYEQYF. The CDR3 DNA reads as TGTGCCAGCAGCCCTACGGGACAGGGGGTCTACGAGCAGTACTTC.

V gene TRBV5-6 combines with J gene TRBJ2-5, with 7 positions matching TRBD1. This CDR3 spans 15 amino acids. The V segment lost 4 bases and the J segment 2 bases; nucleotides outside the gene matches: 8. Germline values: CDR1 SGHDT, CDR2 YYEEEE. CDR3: CASSPEGDSQETQYF. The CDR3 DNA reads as TGTGCCAGCAGCCCCGAGGGGGACAGTCAAGAGACCCAGTACTTC. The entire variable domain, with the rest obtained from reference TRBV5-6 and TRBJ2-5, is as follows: DAGVTQSPTHLIKTRGQQVTLRCSPKSGHDTVSWYQQALGQGPQFIFQYYEEEERQRGNFPDRFSGHQFPNYSSELNVNALLLGDSALYLCASSPEGDSQETQYFGPGTRLLVL.

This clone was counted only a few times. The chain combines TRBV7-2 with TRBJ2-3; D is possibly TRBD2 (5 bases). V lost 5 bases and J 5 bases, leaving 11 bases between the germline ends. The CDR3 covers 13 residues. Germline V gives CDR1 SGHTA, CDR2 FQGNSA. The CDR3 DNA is TGTGCCAGCAGCCACAGACGGGGAGATACGCAGTATTTT. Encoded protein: CASSHRRGDTQYF.

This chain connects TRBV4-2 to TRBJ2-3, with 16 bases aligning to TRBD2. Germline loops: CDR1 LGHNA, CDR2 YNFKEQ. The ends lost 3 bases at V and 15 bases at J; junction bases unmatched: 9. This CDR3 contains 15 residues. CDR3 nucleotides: TGTGCCAGCAGCCAGCCCGGGACTAGCGGGGGGGCCCCATATTTT. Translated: CASSQPGTSGGAPYF.

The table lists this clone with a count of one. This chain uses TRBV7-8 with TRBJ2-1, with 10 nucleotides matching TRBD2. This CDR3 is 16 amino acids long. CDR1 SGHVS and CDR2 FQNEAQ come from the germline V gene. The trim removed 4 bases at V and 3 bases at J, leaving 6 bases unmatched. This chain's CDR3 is CASSYSGLAHYNEQFF. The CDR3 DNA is TGTGCCAGCAGCTACTCGGGACTAGCGCACTACAATGAGCAGTTCTTC.

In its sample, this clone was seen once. The CDR3 reads CASSLVQGIITEAFF. The CDR3 DNA reads TGTGCCAGCAGTCTCGTACAGGGGATTATCACTGAAGCTTTCTTT. This chain joins TRBV6-5 and TRBJ1-1, with TRBD1 identical over 7 bases. Trimming took 5 bases from V and 4 from J; bases not matched to a gene: 10. Germline V gene sequence: CDR1 MNHEY, CDR2 SVGAGI. This CDR3 is 15 amino acids long.

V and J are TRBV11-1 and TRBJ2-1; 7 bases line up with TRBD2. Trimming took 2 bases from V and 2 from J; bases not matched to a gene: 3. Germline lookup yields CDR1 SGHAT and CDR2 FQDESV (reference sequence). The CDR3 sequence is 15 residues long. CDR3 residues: CASSLQLAPYNEQFF. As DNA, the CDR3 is TGTGCCAGCAGCTTACAACTAGCGCCCTACAATGAGCAGTTCTTC.